The 27 T cell receptor beta chains reported below all come from one sample, sequenced in a study of T-cell reconstitution after alpha-beta-depleted transplantation in children. TCRbeta library preparation incorporated unique molecular identifiers. TCRdb recomputed calls from the PCR reads with MiXCR, one row per CDR3 protein. The sample holds approximately 15,000 distinct CDR3 sequences, under 15% seen once. The material was PBMCs, mostly from graft donor cells, obtained 180 days after TCRalphabeta/CD19-depleted stem cell transplant. These receptors all come from a boy under three years old who had a stem cell transplant for Wiskott-Aldrich syndrome, so the T cells may come from the graft donor.

The chain couples TRBV24-1 to TRBJ2-1; TRBD2 matches at 9 bases. The V gene end was trimmed by 4 bases and the J gene end by 10 bases; junction bases not matched to a gene: 16. The CDR3 has 17 residues. Per the germline V gene, CDR1 is KGHDR and CDR2 is SFDVKD. The CDR3 loop reads CATSDPVGIAGEEEQFF. The CDR3 coding sequence is TGTGCCACCAGTGACCCGGTCGGAATAGCGGGAGAGGAGGAGCAGTTCTTC.

The chain carries TRBV20-1 and TRBJ1-2; no definite D call. V gave up 0 bases and J gave up 14 bases, with 16 bases separating them. Germline V gene lookup returns CDR1 DFQATT and CDR2 SNEGSKA (reference sequence). The CDR3 runs to 12 residues. The CDR3 coding sequence is TGCAGTGCTAGAGATACTTTGGCAGACGGTACCTTC. Encoded protein: CSARDTLADGTF.

This clonotype was seen repeatedly, ten times or more. The chain recombines TRBV3-1 with TRBJ1-1; 7 bases are a match to TRBD1. Germline V gene lookup returns CDR1 LGHDT and CDR2 YNNKEL (reference sequence). Losses at the gene ends were 4 bases for V and 7 bases for J; bases not matched to a gene: 9. There are 14 residues in the CDR3. The CDR3 DNA follows: TGTGCCAGCAGCCCTTACAGGGGTCTTGGTGAAGCTTTCTTT. Translated: CASSPYRGLGEAFF.

The genes are TRBV5-1 and TRBJ1-1, with a weak D call TRBD1 (6 bases). Germline CDR1 is SGHRS and CDR2 is YFSETQ. Trimming pared 3 bases from V and 4 bases from J, leaving 16 bases between. The CDR3 is made up of 15 amino acids. CDR3 in amino acids: CASSSIAGASTEAFF. As DNA, the CDR3 is TGCGCCAGCAGCTCTATCGCAGGGGCGTCCACTGAAGCTTTCTTT.

This clonotype has only a few counts. The chain recombines TRBV14 with TRBJ1-1, with D unresolved. V was trimmed by 2 bases and J by 6 bases, leaving 7 bases between them. CDR1 is SGHDN and CDR2 is FVKESK in the germline V gene. The CDR3 spans 12 residues. The CDR3 loop reads CASSQYNPEAFF. The DNA for the CDR3 is TGTGCCAGCAGCCAATACAATCCTGAAGCTTTCTTT. Full variable domain (remainder filled in from reference TRBV14 and TRBJ1-1): EAGVTQFPSHSVIEKGQTVTLRCDPISGHDNLYWYRRVMGKEIKFLLHFVKESKQDESGMPNNRFLAERTGGTYSTLKVQPAELEDSGVYFCASSQYNPEAFFGQGTRLTVV.

This clonotype was seen ten or more times. The chain combines TRBV2 with TRBJ2-3; the D is unclear. Trimming removed 6 bases from V and 6 bases from J, with 13 bases in between. CDR1 is SNHLY, CDR2 FYNNEI, per germline. CDR3 length: 13 amino acids. The CDR3: CASSYLLGDTQYF. CDR3 coding DNA: TGTGCCAGCAGCTACCTCCTGGGGGATACGCAGTATTTT.

This clonotype was detected many times. J is TRBJ2-1 and V is TRBV5-6; D is uncertain. V gave up 0 bases and J gave up 6 bases, with 4 bases separating them. Germline-derived CDR1 and CDR2 are SGHDT and YYEEEE. The CDR3 spans 12 residues. The CDR3 DNA follows: TGTGCCAGCAGCTTGGTTAGCAATGAGCAGTTCTTC. Protein: CASSLVSNEQFF.

In its sample, this clonotype was seen many times. The rearrangement links TRBV6-5 to TRBJ2-7; tentative D call: TRBD1 (6 bases). Germline CDR1 MNHEY, CDR2 SVGAGI. V lost 6 bases to trimming and J lost 2 bases, with 17 bases between them. There are 15 residues in the CDR3. The CDR3 loop reads CASRGRRQGPYEQYF. DNA of the CDR3: TGTGCCAGCAGGGGGCGTAGGCAGGGGCCCTACGAGCAGTACTTC.

This clonotype showed up many times. J is TRBJ1-4 and V is TRBV6-4; perhaps TRBD1 as D (6 bases). The CDR3 extends over 15 amino acids. V shed 7 bases and J shed 4 bases, with 16 bases lying between them. Germline CDR1 MRHNA, CDR2 SNTAGT. In DNA, the CDR3 is TGTGCCAGCACCCTTGTTTGGGACAATAATGAAAAACTGTTTTTT. Encoded protein: CASTLVWDNNEKLFF.

V usage is TRBV18 and J usage is TRBJ2-7; TRBD1 aligns across 9 bases. The V segment lost 6 bases and the J segment 4 bases; nucleotides outside the gene matches: 4. CDR3 length: 13 amino acids. Germline values: CDR1 KGHSH, CDR2 LQKENI. The CDR3 here is CASSGDRAYEQYF. The CDR3 DNA reads TGTGCCAGCTCCGGGGACAGGGCTTACGAGCAGTACTTC.

The sample holds many counts of this clonotype. The chain is built from TRBV4-3 and TRBJ2-3; D remains unclear. Between the trimmed V and J ends, which lost 0 bases and 3 bases, there was a span of 4 bases. This CDR3 contains 13 residues. Germline lookup yields CDR1 LGHNA and CDR2 YSLEER. The CDR3 DNA reads TGCGCCAGCAGCCAAGACCGGACAGATACGCAGTATTTT. Translation: CASSQDRTDTQYF.

This clonotype was detected many times. The chain links TRBV24-1 to TRBJ2-6, with no clear D. V lost 7 bases and J 1 base, leaving 4 bases between the germline ends. Germline values: CDR1 KGHDR, CDR2 SFDVKD. The CDR3 is 13 amino acids. CDR3: CATSLSGANVLTF. CDR3 in DNA: TGTGCCACCAGCTTGTCTGGGGCCAACGTCCTGACTTTC.

The table lists this clonotype with a few counts. This chain links TRBV5-6 with TRBJ1-2; 10 positions match TRBD1. From germline, CDR1 is SGHDT and CDR2 YYEEEE. The CDR3 is made up of 13 amino acids. V shed 3 bases, J shed 4 bases, and the junction held 0 bases outside the gene matches. Here the CDR3 reads CASSWDRGYGYTF. In nucleotides, the CDR3 is TGTGCCAGCAGCTGGGACAGGGGCTATGGCTACACCTTC.

This clonotype was counted ten times or more. The chain's CDR3 is CASSPGVWYRTEAFF. In DNA form, the CDR3 reads TGTGCCAGCAGCCCCGGAGTATGGTATCGCACTGAAGCTTTCTTT. This chain joins TRBV7-9 and TRBJ1-1, with D unclear. V lost 5 bases and J lost 4, with 17 bases in between. The CDR3 has 15 amino acids. The germline CDR1 and CDR2 sequences are SEHNR and FQNEAQ (reference sequence).

This sequence joins TRBV6-2 or TRBV6-3 and TRBJ2-1; D remains unclear. CDR1 and CDR2 (germline): MNHEY, SVGEGT. The CDR3 runs to 16 residues. V lost 5 bases to trimming and J lost 10 bases, with 24 bases between them. CDR3 nucleotide sequence: TGTGCCAGCAGTGCCAACGACGGTTTAATGTCATGGGAGCAGTTCTTC. It is translated as CASSANDGLMSWEQFF.

The gene calls are TRBV9 and TRBJ2-3; 10 nucleotides align to TRBD2. The CDR3 extends over 15 amino acids. J lost 6 bases, V lost 2 bases, and 6 bases had no gene match. The germline V gene encodes CDR1 SGDLS and CDR2 YYNGEE. The CDR3 reads CASSVLAGGGDTQYF. CDR3 in DNA: TGTGCCAGCAGCGTTTTAGCGGGAGGAGGGGATACGCAGTATTTT.

By sample fraction, this clonotype is medium-sized. The V and J genes are TRBV5-6 and TRBJ2-5; D call uncertain. Germline loops: CDR1 SGHDT, CDR2 YYEEEE. This CDR3 is 13 amino acids long. V lost 4 bases to trimming and J lost 0 bases, with 7 bases between them. The CDR3 nucleotides are TGTGCCAGCAGCCGTCAGTACCAAGAGACCCAGTACTTC. Amino acid sequence: CASSRQYQETQYF. Full variable domain (rest looked up from reference TRBV5-6 and TRBJ2-5): DAGVTQSPTHLIKTRGQQVTLRCSPKSGHDTVSWYQQALGQGPQFIFQYYEEEERQRGNFPDRFSGHQFPNYSSELNVNALLLGDSALYLCASSRQYQETQYFGPGTRLLVL.

This clonotype was detected ten times or more. J is TRBJ1-1 and V is TRBV5-1; no reliable D call. The V gene's germline CDR1 is SGHRS and CDR2 YFSETQ. The CDR3 runs 15 residues. Trimming pared 0 bases from V and 8 bases from J, leaving 17 bases between. Here the CDR3 DNA reads TGCGCCAGCAGCTTGGACCCTATCATCAAGGTAGAAGCTTTCTTT. Translation: CASSLDPIIKVEAFF. Using reference TRBV5-1 and TRBJ1-1 for the parts outside the CDR3, the full variable domain is KAGVTQTPRYLIKTRGQQVTLSCSPISGHRSVSWYQQTPGQGLQFLFEYFSETQRNKGNFPGRFSGRQFSNSRSEMNVSTLELGDSALYLCASSLDPIIKVEAFFGQGTRLTVV.

This clonotype was seen a few times. The CDR3 protein is CASSKASGSWRETQYF. The CDR3 region has the DNA TGTGCCAGCAGCAAGGCTAGCGGGAGTTGGAGGGAGACCCAGTACTTC. The gene calls are TRBV3-1 and TRBJ2-5; 10 nucleotides line up with TRBD2. Germline V gene sequence: CDR1 LGHDT, CDR2 YNNKEL (reference sequence). The CDR3 has 16 amino acids. J gave up 5 bases and V 5 bases, and 11 bases lay outside the gene matches.

In its sample, this clonotype was seen many times. This chain links TRBV24-1 with TRBJ2-2; TRBD1 agrees at 10 bases. The CDR3 is made up of 15 amino acids. V shed 7 bases and J 3 bases; nucleotides not matched to a gene: 4. Germline CDR1 reads KGHDR; CDR2 reads SFDVKD. CDR3 bases: TGTGCCACCAGGGACAGGGGGATTGACACCGGGGAGCTGTTTTTT. Translating gives CATRDRGIDTGELFF.

This clonotype is medium-sized (0.01 to 0.1%) within its sample. This rearrangement joins TRBV29-1 to TRBJ1-1, with unresolved D. CDR3 length: 14 residues. Germline V gene sequence: CDR1 SQVTM, CDR2 ANQGSEA. Between the trimmed V and J ends, which lost 5 bases and 3 bases, there was a span of 16 bases. This chain's CDR3 is CSVRPLMRDTEAFF. In nucleotides, the CDR3 is TGCAGCGTTCGGCCTCTAATGAGGGACACTGAAGCTTTCTTT.

This clonotype was observed a handful of times. The rearrangement uses TRBV6-5 and TRBJ2-7; 9 bases are a match to TRBD1. The CDR3 covers 15 residues. Looked up from germline, CDR1 is MNHEY and CDR2 is SVGAGI. With 4 bases clipped from V and 2 bases from J, the junction kept 6 bases outside the gene matches. Here the CDR3 reads CASSFLQGAAYEQYF. DNA of the CDR3: TGTGCCAGCAGTTTCCTACAGGGGGCGGCCTACGAGCAGTACTTC.

This clonotype occurred many times. The chain employs TRBV20-1 and TRBJ2-1, with 13 positions matching TRBD2. Germline CDR1 reads DFQATT; CDR2 reads SNEGSKA (reference sequence). The CDR3 totals 18 residues. The ends lost 3 bases at V and 4 bases at J; junction bases unmatched: 12. CDR3 nucleotides: TGCAGTGCTAGCCCCCCCCGACTAGCGGGAGGCCCATACAATGAGCAGTTCTTC. Translating gives CSASPPRLAGGPYNEQFF.

This clonotype was detected only a few times. The chain links TRBV4-3 to TRBJ2-3; D may be TRBD2 (5 bases). Germline lookup yields CDR1 LGHNA and CDR2 YSLEER. V was cut by 1 base and J by 9 bases, with 14 bases left in between. The CDR3 length is 14 residues. This CDR3 reads CASSQVTGMDTQYF. The CDR3 DNA follows: TGCGCCAGCAGCCAAGTCACGGGAATGGACACGCAGTATTTT.

V usage is TRBV10-3 and J usage is TRBJ1-5, with a weak D call TRBD1 (6 bases). There are 16 residues in the CDR3. V shed 4 bases and J shed 2 bases, with 15 bases lying between them. CDR1 is ENHRY, CDR2 SYGVKD, per germline. The CDR3 loop reads CAISATTGIGNQPQHF. The DNA for the CDR3 is TGTGCCATCAGTGCAACGACAGGAATTGGCAATCAGCCCCAGCATTTT.

J is TRBJ2-3 and V is TRBV20-1, with TRBD1 identical over 8 bases. The CDR3 runs to 14 residues. Looked up from germline, CDR1 is DFQATT and CDR2 is SNEGSKA (reference sequence). V shed 5 bases and J 8 bases; nucleotides not matched to a gene: 12. The CDR3 region has the DNA TGCAGTGCTGGACAGGGTCTTAGATCGGGTACGCAGTATTTT. Amino acid sequence: CSAGQGLRSGTQYF.

At least ten counts were recorded for this clonotype. This chain links TRBV9 with TRBJ2-7; the D gene is possibly TRBD2 (5 bases). The germline V gene has CDR1 SGDLS and CDR2 YYNGEE. Trimming took 6 bases from V and 2 from J, leaving 12 bases between them. The CDR3 is made up of 13 amino acids. Here the CDR3 reads CASTRGSPYEQYF. The CDR3 DNA sequence: TGTGCCAGCACCCGCGGGTCACCCTACGAGCAGTACTTC.